This TCR beta chain came from a study of shared clonotypes between healthy human individuals (dated by TCRdb to the early 2020s). General notes on the study: The cohort included three men and a couple of women between 18 and 49 years of age. Per donor, three plates each were used for CD4 naive and CD4 memory, two for CD8 naive, and one for CD8 memory. The study deeply sequenced blood TCR repertoires of about 5 healthy adults to estimate repertoire size and the extent of clonotype sharing between individuals. Different laboratories and diverse techniques were used to prepare libraries and sequence TCR repertoires, to increase sequencing depth and limit assay-specific biases. Per donor, leukapheresis produced somewhere between about 0.8 and 9.5 billion PBMCs.

Broad study findings and their caveats: Estimated clonotype richness was generally larger for naive than for memory subsets. Pairwise subsampling indicated that sequencing depth was expected to affect the degree of clonotype sharing among donors. Because the study included only a small number of donors, the genetic and exposure-history diversity represented was limited. Higher generation probabilities were observed for clonotypes shared by all four sorted-subset donors than for non-shared clonotypes. Rarefaction of sorted-subset datasets indicated incomplete sequencing despite the large sequencing depth. Sharing across several donors was observed for about 4.8% of naive CD4, 3% to 4% of naive CD8, about 2.3% of memory CD4, and roughly 0.4% of memory CD8 clonotypes. Sampling was limited to blood, and TCR repertoires in tissue likely differ from TCR repertoires in blood.

The CDR3 has 16 amino acids, counting the end cysteine and phenylalanine. The read is trimmed to its CDR3 DNA, 48 bases read in frame from base 1. For this chain, trimming is 3 bases at the V end and 0 bases at the J end, and the number of junction bases without a gene match is 7. CDR1 and CDR2 (SGDLS, YYNGEE) derive from the germline V gene. Only one count was recorded for this clone. Its antigen target is currently unknown. The sample holds no much larger clone one base away, and base qualities are not on file. Using the deep immunoSEQ assay, TCR CDR3 regions were amplified from genomic DNA by multiplex PCR. Extracted genomic DNA from each cell subset was distributed evenly across all wells of several immunoSEQ 96-well plates, and each plate was treated as a replicate. For sorted subsets, 150 to 200 ng genomic DNA, equal to about 30,000 T cell genomes, was loaded into each replicate PCR. The purified libraries were quantified using a Qubit 3.0 fluorometer, sized with a Bioanalyzer 2100, and then quantified again using the KAPA Library Quantification kit. Every immunoSEQ 96-well plate was sequenced on a dedicated single-read 150-cycle Illumina NextSeq 550 flow cell. For the original study's pipeline: The immunoSEQ output contained only junctional sequences without quality scores, so filtering could not match that applied to full-length reads. To assign V/J genes and CDR3, sequences were annotated against IMGT germline references using PyIR, a Python wrapper for IgBLAST v1.9. Any read was removed if the V/J assignment was weak (E-value above 1e-6), the CDR3 was missing, or the read contained stop codons, out-of-frame junctions, or ambiguous translated residues. V3J clonotypes were defined as sequences sharing an identical inferred V gene, J gene, and CDR3 amino acid sequence. The percentage overlap between two repertoires was calculated by dividing the number of shared unique clonotypes by the size of the smaller repertoire. RTK rarefaction, the Chao1 estimator, and Recon v2.1 estimates of unobserved clonotypes were used to assess repertoire richness. Generation probabilities were computed with OLGA for all TCRbeta clonotypes obtained by the gDNA method from a handful of donors. Not all clones reach the TCRdb copy of this immuneACCESS table, which keeps in-frame sequences only. Checked studies attribute under half of the gap to unresolved V genes and leave the rest unexplained. V and J calls and clone size are as listed in that table; D and trimming were resolved from the DNA. Recorded for this sample are more than 550,000 clones; 92% of them occurred a single time. Approximately 25% of the sample lies in the top ten.

CD8 naive samples were CD45RO-negative cells positively selected for CCR7, giving a CD45RA+CCR7+ population that excluded TemRA cells. The donors were healthy, HIV-negative adults who had no recently reported acute infections or vaccinations. All donors were Caucasian adults living in Nashville, Tennessee, USA. Blood was obtained by leukapheresis, after which PBMCs were separated by Ficoll-Histopaque density gradient centrifugation and cryopreserved in liquid nitrogen vapor phase. Analytical flow cytometry was used to check the purity and quantity of every magnetically sorted T cell population. Genomic DNA was isolated from each sorted fraction and quantified by UV absorbance on a Nanodrop 2000c.

The chain employs TRBV9 and TRBJ2-3, and 7 junctional nucleotides match TRBD2. The sequenced material came from naive CD8+ T cells sorted from blood. Taken with the paper, the label for cell subset or site translates to: CD45RA+CCR7+. The TCR sequence derives from a young man in good health. The nucleotide sequence reads as follows: TGTGCCAGCAGCGAGGAAGCGGGATTTAGCACAGATACGCAGTATTTT. Its amino acids are CASSEEAGFSTDTQYF.